This T cell receptor beta chain emerged from a study of response to subunit inactivated influenza vaccine. This clonotype was counted a few times. What it recognizes is unknown. V was clipped by 2 bases and J by 6 bases; unmatched bases: 9. The germline V gene encodes CDR1 DFQATT and CDR2 SNEGSKA (reference sequence). The CDR3 has 15 residues. General observations from the study: T cells newly recruited by each seasonal influenza vaccination are few, the authors suggested.

One entry per CDR3 protein, called by TCRdb with MiXCR from the RT-PCR reads. The data hold under 500,000 distinct CDR3 sequences, with over 9.5% observed a single time. The sample here was PBMCs from blood, taken 45 days after vaccination. The chain carries TRBV20-1 and TRBJ2-1; TRBD2 matches 8 bases. The TCR was taken from a man aged 50 to 60 who received an inactivated influenza vaccine. The CDR3 loop reads CSARNGGGAGNEQFF. The CDR3 nucleotides are TGCAGTGCTAGAAACGGGGGGGGCGCGGGCAATGAGCAGTTCTTC.